This TCR beta chain was captured in a study of early T cells in non-severe SARS-CoV-2 infection. Study context: Sequencing was performed on bulk RNA from unsorted whole blood, leaving chains unpaired. General observations from the study: Matching against VDJdb likely underestimated virus-specific expansions, favoring anti-spike CD8.

This clonotype appeared many times. The target antigen is unknown. Germline V CDR1 and CDR2: LGHNT, FRNRAP. The CDR3 has 15 residues. V was clipped by 7 bases and J by 5 bases; unmatched bases: 9. TCRdb analysed the 5' RACE reads with MiXCR anew, one entry per CDR3 protein. Of 20,000 to 30,000 distinct CDR3 sequences in the sample, roughly 4.2% were seen once. Sample: whole blood. The source is an adult who was a healthcare worker with PCR-confirmed SARS-CoV-2 infection or an uninfected control (not recorded which). The chain uses TRBV12-5 and TRBJ2-5; 11 bases map to TRBD2. CDR3 region: CASVRIAGGPETQYF. CDR3 coding DNA: TGTGCTAGTGTCAGAATAGCGGGGGGGCCGGAGACCCAGTACTTC.